The 3 T cell receptor beta chains below all came from one sample that was sequenced in a study of T cell responses to AZD1222 COVID-19 vaccine. Sequenced by immunoSEQ multiplex PCR; TCRdb stores in-frame clones only, minus some. Of approximately 110,000 clones listed, under 90% are singletons. The sequencing used peripheral blood, collected on day 0 of AZD1222 vaccination. These receptor sequences come from an adult in good health.

The V and J genes are TRBV3-1 (or the pseudogene TRBV3-2) and TRBJ1-2, with 10 bases fitting TRBD1. Germline V gene sequence: CDR1 LGHDT, CDR2 YNNKEL (reference sequence). The CDR3 has 17 amino acids. The J segment lost 6 bases and the V segment lost 0 bases, leaving 10 bases of the junction unmatched. The CDR3, as DNA: TGTGCCAGCAGCCAAGACCGGGACAGGGGAAGAGGGAATGGCTACACCTTC. The encoded protein is CASSQDRDRGRGNGYTF.

This clone showed up many times. The CDR3 protein is CASRSRDSLDTEAFF. Written as DNA, the CDR3 is TGTGCCAGTAGGAGCCGGGACAGCCTCGACACTGAAGCTTTCTTT. This sequence joins TRBV19 and TRBJ1-1; the match to TRBD1 covers 7 bases. The ends lost 6 bases at V and 3 bases at J; junction bases unmatched: 10. The CDR3 runs 15 residues. Germline assignment: CDR1 LNHDA and CDR2 SQIVND (reference sequence).

This sequence joins TRBV12-5 and TRBJ2-7; a possible D gene is TRBD1 (6 bases). The CDR3 spans 16 residues. V lost 2 bases to trimming and J lost 0 bases, with 14 bases between them. Germline V gene lookup returns CDR1 LGHNT and CDR2 FRNRAP. CDR3 loop: CASGLSTGTYSYEQYF. CDR3 bases: TGTGCTAGTGGTTTGTCTACCGGGACATACTCCTACGAGCAGTACTTC.